Below, one T cell receptor beta chain is given with its context. How the authors handled the data: The assay estimated nucleated cells by amplifying reference gene primers. Generated by immunoSEQ multiplex PCR, the TCRdb table keeps only in-frame clones and is missing some. Clonal size and the V and J genes are those of that table, whereas D and trimming came from the DNA. The table shows roughly 180,000 clones, with roughly 79% occurring only once. CDR3 length: 14 residues. The germline CDR1 and CDR2 sequences are MNHEY and SMNVEV (reference sequence). V trimming: 2 bases; J trimming: 7 bases; junction bases outside the gene matches: 4. The data were obtained in a study of blood T cell repertoires in COVID-19. Study in general: COVID-19 samples collected from the United States, Italy and Spain covered acute and convalescent phases.

The gene calls are TRBV27 and TRBJ2-1; 8 nucleotides match TRBD1. The sequenced material came from peripheral blood. This receptor was obtained from a woman aged 35 to 49 with COVID-19, enrolled during active disease. This chain's CDR3 is CASSLRDRINEQFF. The DNA of the CDR3 is TGTGCCAGCAGTTTACGGGACAGGATAAATGAGCAGTTCTTC.